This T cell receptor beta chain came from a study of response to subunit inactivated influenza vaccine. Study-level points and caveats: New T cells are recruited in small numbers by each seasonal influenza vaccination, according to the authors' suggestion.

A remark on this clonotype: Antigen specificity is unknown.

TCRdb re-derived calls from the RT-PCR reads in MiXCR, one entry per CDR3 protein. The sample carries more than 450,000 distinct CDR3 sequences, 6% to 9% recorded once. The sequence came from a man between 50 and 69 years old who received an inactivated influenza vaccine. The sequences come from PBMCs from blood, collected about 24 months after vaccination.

The CDR3 DNA reads as TGCGCCAGCAGCTTGGGATCGGGCAGGGGGCGAGAGACCCAGTACTTC. It specifies CASSLGSGRGRETQYF. The chain couples TRBV5-1 to TRBJ2-5, with 8 bases aligning to TRBD1. Germline CDR1 and CDR2: SGHRS and YFSETQ. V trimming: 0 bases; J trimming: 4 bases; junction bases outside the gene matches: 8. CDR3 size: 16 residues.